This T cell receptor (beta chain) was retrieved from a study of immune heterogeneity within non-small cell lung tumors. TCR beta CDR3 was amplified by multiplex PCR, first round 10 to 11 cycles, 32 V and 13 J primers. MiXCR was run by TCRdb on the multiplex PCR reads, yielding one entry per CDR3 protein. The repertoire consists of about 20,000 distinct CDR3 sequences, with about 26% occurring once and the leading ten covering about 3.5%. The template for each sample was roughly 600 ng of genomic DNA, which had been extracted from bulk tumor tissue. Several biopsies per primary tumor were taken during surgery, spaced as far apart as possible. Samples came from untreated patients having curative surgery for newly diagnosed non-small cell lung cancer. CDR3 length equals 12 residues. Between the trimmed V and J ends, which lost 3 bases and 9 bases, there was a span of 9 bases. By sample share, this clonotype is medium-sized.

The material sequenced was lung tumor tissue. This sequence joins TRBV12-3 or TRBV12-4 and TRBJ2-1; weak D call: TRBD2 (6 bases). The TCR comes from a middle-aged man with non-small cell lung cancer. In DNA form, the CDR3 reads TGTGCCAGCAGTTTGAGGGGAGGTGAGCAGTTCTTC. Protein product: CASSLRGGEQFF.